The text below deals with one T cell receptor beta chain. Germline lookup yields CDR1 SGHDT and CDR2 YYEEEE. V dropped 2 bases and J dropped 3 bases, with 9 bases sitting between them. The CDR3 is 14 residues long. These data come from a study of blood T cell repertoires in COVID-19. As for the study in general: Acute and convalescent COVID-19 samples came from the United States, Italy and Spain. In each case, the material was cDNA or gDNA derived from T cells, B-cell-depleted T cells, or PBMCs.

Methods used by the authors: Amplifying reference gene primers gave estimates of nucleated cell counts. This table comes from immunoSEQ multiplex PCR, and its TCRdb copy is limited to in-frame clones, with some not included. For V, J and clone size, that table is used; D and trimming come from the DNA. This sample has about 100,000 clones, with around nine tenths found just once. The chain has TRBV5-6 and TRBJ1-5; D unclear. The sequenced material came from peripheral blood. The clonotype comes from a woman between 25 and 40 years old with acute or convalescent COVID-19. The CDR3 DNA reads TGTGCCAGCAGCTTTTACAGTGCCAATCAGCCCCAGCATTTT. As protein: CASSFYSANQPQHF.